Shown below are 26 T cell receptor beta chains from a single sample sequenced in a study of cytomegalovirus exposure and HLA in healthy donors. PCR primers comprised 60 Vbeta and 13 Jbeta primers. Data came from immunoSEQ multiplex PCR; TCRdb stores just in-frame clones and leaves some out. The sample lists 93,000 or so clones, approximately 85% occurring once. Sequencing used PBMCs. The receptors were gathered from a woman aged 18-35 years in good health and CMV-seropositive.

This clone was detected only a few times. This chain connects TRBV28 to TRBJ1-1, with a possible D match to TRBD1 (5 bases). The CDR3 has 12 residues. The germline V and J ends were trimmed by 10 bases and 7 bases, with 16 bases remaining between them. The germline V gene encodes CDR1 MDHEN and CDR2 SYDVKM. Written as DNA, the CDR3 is TGTGCCACCATCAGGGTGAATGTTGAAGCTTTCTTT. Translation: CATIRVNVEAFF.

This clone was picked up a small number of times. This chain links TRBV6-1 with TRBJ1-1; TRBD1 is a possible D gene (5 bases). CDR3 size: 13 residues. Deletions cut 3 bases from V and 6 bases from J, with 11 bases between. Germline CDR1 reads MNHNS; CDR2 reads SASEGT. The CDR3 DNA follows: TGTGCCAGCAGTGACTCAGGGCTGTCTGAAGCTTTCTTT. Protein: CASSDSGLSEAFF.

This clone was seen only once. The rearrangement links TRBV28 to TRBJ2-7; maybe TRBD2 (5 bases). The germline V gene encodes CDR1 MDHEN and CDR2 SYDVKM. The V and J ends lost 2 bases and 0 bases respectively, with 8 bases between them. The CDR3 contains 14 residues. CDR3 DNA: TGTGCCAGCAGTTTAGGGGAGAGCTCCTACGAGCAGTACTTC. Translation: CASSLGESSYEQYF. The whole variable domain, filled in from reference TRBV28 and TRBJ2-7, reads DVKVTQSSRYLVKRTGEKVFLECVQDMDHENMFWYRQDPGLGLRLIYFSYDVKMKEKGDIPEGYSVSREKKERFSLILESASTNQTSMYLCASSLGESSYEQYFGPGTRLTVT.

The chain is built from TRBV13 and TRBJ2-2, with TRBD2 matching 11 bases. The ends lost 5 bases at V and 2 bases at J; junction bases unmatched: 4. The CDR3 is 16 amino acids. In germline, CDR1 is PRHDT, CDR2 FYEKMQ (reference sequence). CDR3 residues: CASSKLAGVNTGELFF. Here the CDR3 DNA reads TGTGCCAGCAGCAAACTAGCGGGGGTTAACACCGGGGAGCTGTTTTTT.

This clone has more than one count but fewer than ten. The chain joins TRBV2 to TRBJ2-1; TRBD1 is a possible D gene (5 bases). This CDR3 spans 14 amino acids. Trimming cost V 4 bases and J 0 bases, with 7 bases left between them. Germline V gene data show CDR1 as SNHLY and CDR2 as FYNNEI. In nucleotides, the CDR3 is TGTGCCAGCAGTGTAAGGGGCTCCTACAATGAGCAGTTCTTC. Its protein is CASSVRGSYNEQFF.

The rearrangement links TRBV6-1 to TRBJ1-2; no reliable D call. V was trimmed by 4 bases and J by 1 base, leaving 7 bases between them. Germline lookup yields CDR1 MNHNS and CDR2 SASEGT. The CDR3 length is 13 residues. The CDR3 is CASSVQSNYGYTF. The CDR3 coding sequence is TGTGCCAGCAGTGTACAGAGTAACTATGGCTACACCTTC.

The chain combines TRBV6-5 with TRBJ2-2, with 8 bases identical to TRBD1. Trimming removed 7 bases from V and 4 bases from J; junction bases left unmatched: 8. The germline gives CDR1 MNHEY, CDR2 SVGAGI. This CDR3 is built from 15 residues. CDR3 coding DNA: TGTGCCAGCACGGTCCAGGGGGCGCTCACCGGGGAGCTGTTTTTT. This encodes CASTVQGALTGELFF.

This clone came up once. This chain's CDR3 is CSVAGKNTGELFF. In nucleotides, the CDR3 is TGCAGCGTTGCGGGGAAAAACACCGGGGAGCTGTTTTTT. This rearrangement joins TRBV29-1 to TRBJ2-2; a weak D match, TRBD2 (5 bases). V was cut by 4 bases and J by 2 bases, with 8 bases left in between. The CDR3 extends over 13 amino acids. Per germline, CDR1 SQVTM and CDR2 ANQGSEA.

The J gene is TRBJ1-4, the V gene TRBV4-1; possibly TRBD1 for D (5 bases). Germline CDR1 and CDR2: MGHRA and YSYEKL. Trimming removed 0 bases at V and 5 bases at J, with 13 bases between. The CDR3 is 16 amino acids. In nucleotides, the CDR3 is TGCGCCAGCAGCCAAGATCAAGACAGCCGGAATGAAAAACTGTTTTTT. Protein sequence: CASSQDQDSRNEKLFF.

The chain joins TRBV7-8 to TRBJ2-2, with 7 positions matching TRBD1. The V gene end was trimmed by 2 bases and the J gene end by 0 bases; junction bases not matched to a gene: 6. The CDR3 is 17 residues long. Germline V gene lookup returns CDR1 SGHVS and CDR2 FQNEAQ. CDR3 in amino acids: CASSLQKGGPNTGELFF. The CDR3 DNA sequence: TGTGCCAGCAGCTTACAAAAAGGGGGCCCGAACACCGGGGAGCTGTTTTTT.

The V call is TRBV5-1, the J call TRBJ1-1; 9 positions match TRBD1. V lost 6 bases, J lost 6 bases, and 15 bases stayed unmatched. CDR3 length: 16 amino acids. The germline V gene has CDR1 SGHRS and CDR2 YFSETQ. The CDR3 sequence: CASKGGQGTGYAEAFF. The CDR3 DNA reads TGCGCCAGCAAAGGGGGACAGGGTACGGGATACGCTGAAGCTTTCTTT.

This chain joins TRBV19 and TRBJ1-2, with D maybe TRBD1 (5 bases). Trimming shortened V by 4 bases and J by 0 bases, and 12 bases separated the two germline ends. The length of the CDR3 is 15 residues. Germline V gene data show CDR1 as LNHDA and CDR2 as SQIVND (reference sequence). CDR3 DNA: TGTGCCAGTAGTACACAGGCGAGCCCTAACTATGGCTACACCTTC. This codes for CASSTQASPNYGYTF.

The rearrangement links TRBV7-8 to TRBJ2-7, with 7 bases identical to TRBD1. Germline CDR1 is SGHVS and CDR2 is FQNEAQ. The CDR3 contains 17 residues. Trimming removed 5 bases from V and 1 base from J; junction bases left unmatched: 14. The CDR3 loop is CASSHGQVIPVSYEQYF. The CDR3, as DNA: TGTGCCAGCAGCCACGGACAGGTTATCCCGGTTTCCTACGAGCAGTACTTC. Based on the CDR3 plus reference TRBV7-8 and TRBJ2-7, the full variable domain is GAGVSQSPRYKVAKRGQDVALRCDPISGHVSLFWYQQALGQGPEFLTYFQNEAQLDKSGLPSDRFFAERPEGSVSTLKIQRTQQEDSAVYLCASSHGQVIPVSYEQYFGPGTRLTVT.

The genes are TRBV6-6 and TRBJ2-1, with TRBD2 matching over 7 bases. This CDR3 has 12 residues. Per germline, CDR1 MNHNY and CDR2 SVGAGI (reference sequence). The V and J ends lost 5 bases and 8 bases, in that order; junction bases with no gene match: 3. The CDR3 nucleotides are TGTGCCAGCAGTCCCCGGGGGGATGAGCAGTTCTTC. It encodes CASSPRGDEQFF.

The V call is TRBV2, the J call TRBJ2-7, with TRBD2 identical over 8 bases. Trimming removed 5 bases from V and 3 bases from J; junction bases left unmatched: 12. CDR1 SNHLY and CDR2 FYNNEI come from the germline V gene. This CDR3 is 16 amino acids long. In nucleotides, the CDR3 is TGTGCCAGCAGTTCCACGGGCAGCGGGAGCCGCTACGAGCAGTACTTC. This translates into CASSSTGSGSRYEQYF.

The CDR3 region has the DNA TGTGCCAGCAGCTTAGATGGCAGGTCTGCGCAGTATTTT. Translating it yields CASSLDGRSAQYF. V and J are TRBV7-9 and TRBJ2-3; D not resolved. V gave up 1 base and J gave up 10 bases, with 12 bases separating them. Germline V gene sequence: CDR1 SEHNR, CDR2 FQNEAQ (reference sequence). The CDR3 runs 13 residues.

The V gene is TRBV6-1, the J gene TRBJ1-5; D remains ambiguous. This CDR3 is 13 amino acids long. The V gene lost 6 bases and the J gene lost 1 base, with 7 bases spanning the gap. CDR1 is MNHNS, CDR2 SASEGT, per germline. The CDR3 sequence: CASRLDSNQPQHF. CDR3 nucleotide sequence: TGTGCCAGCAGACTAGACAGCAATCAGCCCCAGCATTTT.

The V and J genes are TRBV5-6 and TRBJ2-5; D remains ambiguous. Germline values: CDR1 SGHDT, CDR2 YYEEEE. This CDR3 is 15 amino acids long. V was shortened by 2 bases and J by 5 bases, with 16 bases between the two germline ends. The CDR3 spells CASSFGSGSGETQYF. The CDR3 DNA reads TGTGCCAGCAGCTTTGGGTCTGGGTCCGGGGAGACCCAGTACTTC.

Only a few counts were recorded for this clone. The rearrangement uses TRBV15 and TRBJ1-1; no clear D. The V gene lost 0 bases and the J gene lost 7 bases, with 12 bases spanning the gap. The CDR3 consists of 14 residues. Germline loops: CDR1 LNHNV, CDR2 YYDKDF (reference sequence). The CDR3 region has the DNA TGTGCCACCAGCAGAGATGTGGGAGGTGGTGAAGCTTTCTTT. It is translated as CATSRDVGGGEAFF.

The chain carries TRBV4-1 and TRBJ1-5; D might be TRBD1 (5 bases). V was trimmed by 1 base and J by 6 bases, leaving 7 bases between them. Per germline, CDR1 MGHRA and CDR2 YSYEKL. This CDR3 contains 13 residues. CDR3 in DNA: TGCGCCAGCAGCCAAGGGGGCCGTCAGCCCCAGCATTTT. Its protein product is CASSQGGRQPQHF.

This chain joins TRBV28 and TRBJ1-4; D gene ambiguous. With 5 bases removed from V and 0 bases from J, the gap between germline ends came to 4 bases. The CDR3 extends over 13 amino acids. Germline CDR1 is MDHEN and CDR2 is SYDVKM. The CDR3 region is CASSTPTNEKLFF. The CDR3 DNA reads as TGTGCCAGCAGTACTCCAACTAATGAAAAACTGTTTTTT.

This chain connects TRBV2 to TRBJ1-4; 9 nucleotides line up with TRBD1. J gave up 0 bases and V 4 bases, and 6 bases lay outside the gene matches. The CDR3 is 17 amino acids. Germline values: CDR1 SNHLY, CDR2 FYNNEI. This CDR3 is CASSGTGTGTTNEKLFF. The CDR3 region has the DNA TGTGCCAGCAGTGGGACCGGGACAGGGACAACTAATGAAAAACTGTTTTTT. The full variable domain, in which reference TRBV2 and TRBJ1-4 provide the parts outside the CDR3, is EPEVTQTPSHQVTQMGQEVILRCVPISNHLYFYWYRQILGQKVEFLVSFYNNEISEKSEIFDDQFSVERPDGSNFTLKIRSTKLEDSAMYFCASSGTGTGTTNEKLFFGSGTQLSVL.

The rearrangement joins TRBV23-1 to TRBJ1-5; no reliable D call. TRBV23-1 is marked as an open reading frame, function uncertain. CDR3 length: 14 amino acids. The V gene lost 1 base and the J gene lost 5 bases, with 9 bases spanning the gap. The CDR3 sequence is CASSQCGVDQPQHF. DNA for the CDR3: TGCGCCAGCAGTCAATGCGGCGTGGATCAGCCCCAGCATTTT.

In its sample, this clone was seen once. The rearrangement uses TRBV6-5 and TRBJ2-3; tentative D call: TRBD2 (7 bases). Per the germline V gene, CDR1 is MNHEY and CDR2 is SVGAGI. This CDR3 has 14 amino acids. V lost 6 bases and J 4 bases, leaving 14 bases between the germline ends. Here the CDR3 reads CASRRGALSDTQYF. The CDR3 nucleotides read TGTGCCAGCAGACGGGGGGCCCTGTCAGATACGCAGTATTTT.

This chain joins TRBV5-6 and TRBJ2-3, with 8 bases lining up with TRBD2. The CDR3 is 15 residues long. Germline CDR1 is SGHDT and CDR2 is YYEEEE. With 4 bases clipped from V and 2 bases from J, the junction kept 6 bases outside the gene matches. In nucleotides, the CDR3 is TGTGCCAGCAGCCCCCGGGGGGGGATCACAGATACGCAGTATTTT. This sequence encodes CASSPRGGITDTQYF.

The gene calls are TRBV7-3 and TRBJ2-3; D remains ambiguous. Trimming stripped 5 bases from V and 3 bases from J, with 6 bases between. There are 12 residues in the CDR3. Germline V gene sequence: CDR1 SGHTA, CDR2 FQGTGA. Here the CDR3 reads CASSRGTDTQYF. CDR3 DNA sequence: TGTGCCAGCAGCCGAGGAACAGATACGCAGTATTTT.